The next 24 T cell receptor beta chains were all read from a single sample in a study of naive and memory T cell subsets (dated by TCRdb to the late 2010s). Using 3' ligation of a UMI-containing oligonucleotide to TCR cDNA, the study laid out a robust and sensitive protocol to amplify, sequence and analyze TCRs. Receptors were amplified or captured by 5' RACE. The sequencing machine was an Illumina MiSeq. The ligated cDNA was amplified in four rounds of PCR with nested alpha and beta constant region primers together with the SP2 primer. TCRdb applied fastp at Q25 and MiXCR to the public reads, then kept only in-frame beta chains. One record per CDR3 amino acid sequence lists the most common genes and DNA. This sample comprises roughly 60,000 distinct CDR3 sequences, approximately 8% of them detected only once. Of the sample, about 19% is held by the ten largest clones. These receptors came from a female donor in good health.

The chain carries TRBV10-3 and TRBJ1-1, with TRBD1 matching 7 bases. Germline CDR1 ENHRY, CDR2 SYGVKD. CDR3 size: 18 residues. V was pared by 2 bases and J by 0 bases, with 12 bases of the junction left unmatched. CDR3 sequence (DNA): TGTGCCATCAGTGAGGCGGGCAGGGGGGTTTTAATGAACACTGAAGCTTTCTTT. Its translation: CAISEAGRGVLMNTEAFF.

This clonotype was seen many times. The V call is TRBV4-1, the J call TRBJ1-3; D ambiguous. The germline gives CDR1 MGHRA, CDR2 YSYEKL. This CDR3 has 15 amino acids. With 2 bases removed from V and 1 base from J, the gap between germline ends came to 9 bases. The CDR3 DNA is TGCGCCAGCAGCCAACGAGGGAGTTCTGGAAACACCATATATTTT. This encodes CASSQRGSSGNTIYF.

This clonotype turned up a few times. This chain uses TRBV2 with TRBJ1-2, with a tentative D call TRBD1 (6 bases). Germline V CDR1 and CDR2: SNHLY, FYNNEI. Trimming took 6 bases from V and 4 from J, leaving 12 bases between them. The CDR3 length is 13 residues. The CDR3 sequence: CASSPGQLYGYTF. The DNA for the CDR3 is TGTGCCAGCAGCCCCGGACAGCTCTATGGCTACACCTTC.

This clonotype was seen a few times. The V gene is TRBV19, the J gene TRBJ1-6, with TRBD1 matching over 7 bases. V trimming: 5 bases; J trimming: 7 bases; junction bases outside the gene matches: 5. The CDR3 consists of 14 residues. The germline CDR1 and CDR2 sequences are LNHDA and SQIVND (reference sequence). The CDR3 is CASSWDRKNSPLHF. The CDR3, as DNA: TGTGCCAGTAGTTGGGACAGAAAAAATTCACCCCTCCACTTT.

This clonotype was observed many times. An end of the junction does not agree with germline; a read error may underlie this. The chain employs TRBV5-1 and TRBJ2-1; D is unclear. CDR1 and CDR2 (germline): SGHRS, YFSETQ. The CDR3 runs to 15 residues. The CDR3 spells CASRLVPDRYNEQFF. The CDR3 region has the DNA TGCGCCAGCAGGTTGGTCCCCGACCGCTACAATGAGCAGTTCTTC.

Only a few counts were recorded for this clonotype. The V gene is TRBV4-1, the J gene TRBJ2-7; the D call may be TRBD1 or TRBD2 (6 bases each). The CDR3 has 16 residues. V dropped 0 bases and J dropped 1 base, with 13 bases sitting between them. Looked up from germline, CDR1 is MGHRA and CDR2 is YSYEKL. Here the CDR3 reads CASSQDRAGTSYEQYF. In DNA, the CDR3 is TGCGCCAGCAGCCAAGATCGGGCGGGGACATCCTACGAGCAGTACTTC.

This sequence joins TRBV6-6 and TRBJ2-1, with 9 bases matching TRBD2. V dropped 2 bases and J dropped 1; count of bases not matched to a gene: 3. The CDR3 loop spans 16 amino acids. The germline V gene encodes CDR1 MNHNY and CDR2 SVGAGI (reference sequence). The CDR3, as DNA: TGTGCCAGCAGTTACGGGCTAGCGGGGTCCTACAATGAGCAGTTCTTC. It specifies CASSYGLAGSYNEQFF.

This chain links TRBV3-1 with TRBJ2-2; tentatively, D is TRBD2 (6 bases). CDR1 and CDR2 from the germline V gene are LGHDT and YNNKEL (reference sequence). This CDR3 has 16 amino acids. Between the trimmed V and J ends, which lost 4 bases and 5 bases, there was a span of 17 bases. CDR3 nucleotide sequence: TGTGCCAGCAGCCCGACTAGAGGGACGTGGACCGGGGAGCTGTTTTTT. Encoded protein: CASSPTRGTWTGELFF.

The chain couples TRBV6-5 to TRBJ2-3; 9 bases align to TRBD2. Trimming at V came to 6 bases and at J to 4 bases, leaving 5 bases not matched to a gene. The CDR3 sequence is 14 residues long. CDR1 is MNHEY, CDR2 SVGAGI, per germline. The CDR3 loop reads CASREWTSADTQYF. For the CDR3, the DNA is TGTGCCAGCAGGGAATGGACTAGCGCAGATACGCAGTATTTT.

With regard to this clonotype: This may stem from a read error, because a much larger clone lies one nucleotide away. This chain connects TRBV3-1 to TRBJ1-1; D not certain. V lost 0 bases to trimming and J lost 5 bases, with 10 bases between them. Germline CDR1 is LGHDT and CDR2 is YNNKEL (reference sequence). The CDR3 runs 14 residues. The CDR3 DNA reads as TGTGCCAGCAGCCAAGAGGAAACATCAACTGAAGCTTTCTTT. This sequence encodes CASSQEETSTEAFF. Filled out from reference TRBV3-1 and TRBJ1-1, the complete variable domain reads DTAVSQTPKYLVTQMGNDKSIKCEQNLGHDTMYWYKQDSKKFLKIMFSYNNKELIINETVPNRFSPKSPDKAHLNLHINSLELGDSAVYFCASSQEETSTEAFFGQGTRLTVV.

J is TRBJ2-3 and V is TRBV5-1, with a tentative D call TRBD1 (5 bases). The CDR3 totals 12 residues. Germline V CDR1 and CDR2: SGHRS, YFSETQ. V was shortened by 3 bases and J by 5 bases, with 7 bases between the two germline ends. The CDR3 here is CASSSTEDTQYF. The CDR3, as DNA: TGCGCCAGCAGCTCGACAGAAGATACGCAGTATTTT.

This clonotype appeared many times. This chain uses TRBV18 with TRBJ1-1; TRBD1 agrees at 11 bases. From germline, CDR1 is KGHSH and CDR2 LQKENI. The CDR3 has 17 residues. The V and J ends lost 3 bases and 0 bases, in that order; junction bases with no gene match: 6. The CDR3 is CASSPLRDRGVNTEAFF. The CDR3 coding sequence is TGTGCCAGCTCACCCCTCCGGGACAGGGGGGTGAACACTGAAGCTTTCTTT.

This clonotype was counted a few times. The chain is built from TRBV2 and TRBJ2-2; D remains unclear. CDR1 SNHLY and CDR2 FYNNEI come from the germline V gene. V lost 4 bases, J lost 0 bases, and 3 bases lay in between. CDR3 length: 13 amino acids. The chain's CDR3 is CASSVSNTGELFF. The CDR3 DNA reads as TGTGCCAGCAGTGTGTCGAACACCGGGGAGCTGTTTTTT.

This clonotype has ten or more counts. This chain uses TRBV27 with TRBJ1-2; TRBD1 matches at 7 bases. Germline CDR1 MNHEY, CDR2 SMNVEV (reference sequence). The V gene end was trimmed by 6 bases and the J gene end by 7 bases; junction bases not matched to a gene: 20. This CDR3 is 17 amino acids long. As DNA, the CDR3 is TGTGCCAGCAGACGACGACCCAATACCGACAGGGCATCTGGCTACACCTTC. Residues: CASRRRPNTDRASGYTF.

Of note for this clonotype: A much larger clone is a single base away; this may be a read error. The CDR3, as DNA: TGTGCCAGCAGCCAAGGAGGACGGCAGGGGAGTTGGCGTACCTTT. Protein: CASSQGGRQGSWRTF. This sequence joins TRBV14 and TRBJ1-1, with D tentatively TRBD1 (6 bases). The CDR3 contains 15 residues. In germline, CDR1 is SGHDN, CDR2 FVKESK. The whole variable domain, filled in from reference TRBV14 and TRBJ1-1, reads EAGVTQFPSHSVIEKGQTVTLRCDPISGHDNLYWYRRVMGKEIKFLLHFVKESKQDESGMPNNRFLAERTGGTYSTLKVQPAELEDSGVYFCASSQGGRQGSWRTFGQGTRLTVV.

The chain links TRBV19 to TRBJ2-4, with D tentatively TRBD1 (7 bases). Germline V gene lookup returns CDR1 LNHDA and CDR2 SQIVND (reference sequence). V was shortened by 1 base and J by 8 bases, with 18 bases between the two germline ends. There are 16 residues in the CDR3. The CDR3 sequence is CASSIVEGASGDIQYF. The CDR3 nucleotides are TGTGCCAGTAGTATAGTCGAGGGGGCCTCGGGAGACATTCAGTACTTC.

V is TRBV12-3 or TRBV12-4 and J is TRBJ2-5; D is tentatively TRBD1 or TRBD2 (6 bases each). The CDR3 contains 15 residues. Trimming removed 6 bases at V and 4 bases at J, with 18 bases between. CDR3 DNA: TGTGCCAGCAGCCTTCCAGGGGTCGGGGGAGAGACCCAGTACTTC. Translated, it gives CASSLPGVGGETQYF.

This clonotype has only a few counts. The rearrangement links TRBV2 to TRBJ2-1, with 7 bases lining up with TRBD2. J was trimmed by 1 base and V by 6 bases; bases with no gene match: 9. CDR1 SNHLY and CDR2 FYNNEI come from the germline V gene. The CDR3 covers 16 residues. The CDR3 region has the DNA TGTGCCAGCAGCCCGAGTATGGGGGGGTCCTACAATGAGCAGTTCTTC. Protein: CASSPSMGGSYNEQFF.

This clonotype was counted a few times. V and J are TRBV12-5 and TRBJ1-1; 7 nucleotides line up with TRBD1. V was clipped by 5 bases and J by 2 bases; unmatched bases: 5. The CDR3 spans 14 residues. Germline V lookup: CDR1 LGHNT, CDR2 FRNRAP. The CDR3, as DNA: TGTGCTAGTGGTCAACAGGGGATAAACACTGAAGCTTTCTTT. It translates to CASGQQGINTEAFF.

The V and J genes are TRBV2 and TRBJ2-4; D gene uncertain. This CDR3 is built from 14 residues. Germline CDR1 SNHLY, CDR2 FYNNEI. V was clipped by 6 bases and J by 0 bases, with 9 bases between them. The CDR3 DNA follows: TGTGCCAGCAGGGTTCTCGTAGCCAAAAACATTCAGTACTTC. It translates to CASRVLVAKNIQYF.

This clonotype has only a few counts. The chain has TRBV3-1 and TRBJ2-3; D unclear. With 4 bases removed from V and 1 base from J, the gap between germline ends came to 6 bases. This CDR3 spans 13 amino acids. CDR1 LGHDT and CDR2 YNNKEL come from the germline V gene (reference sequence). The CDR3 DNA reads TGTGCCAGCAGCCCTCGAGGCACAGATACGCAGTATTTT. Its protein is CASSPRGTDTQYF.

This clonotype was picked up a small number of times. The rearrangement links TRBV14 to TRBJ2-1; D might be TRBD2 (5 bases). The V end was cut by 1 base, the J end by 10 bases, with 11 bases between. Per the germline V gene, CDR1 is SGHDN and CDR2 is FVKESK. The CDR3 runs to 13 residues. The CDR3 DNA is TGTGCCAGCAGCCAAGTGTGGACTCAAGAGCAGTTCTTC. Its translation is CASSQVWTQEQFF.

This clonotype was recorded a few times. V and J are TRBV29-1 and TRBJ2-7; no clear D. V was pared by 7 bases and J by 0 bases, with 13 bases between. The germline V gene encodes CDR1 SQVTM and CDR2 ANQGSEA. The CDR3 spans 13 residues. The CDR3 DNA reads as TGCAGCGCGATAGGGAAGGACTCCTACGAGCAGTACTTC. It translates to CSAIGKDSYEQYF.

This clonotype has at least ten counts. The V and J genes are TRBV7-9 and TRBJ1-5; D call uncertain. Germline V lookup: CDR1 SEHNR, CDR2 FQNEAQ (reference sequence). V lost 5 bases to trimming and J lost 0 bases, with 5 bases between them. This CDR3 contains 13 residues. The CDR3 coding sequence is TGTGCCAGCAGCATTTTTAGCAATCAGCCCCAGCATTTT. It yields the protein CASSIFSNQPQHF.